Presented here are 5 T cell receptor beta chains from one specimen sequenced in a study of T cell changes during pregnancy in multiple sclerosis. Generated by immunoSEQ multiplex PCR, the TCRdb table keeps only in-frame clones and is missing some. The sample yields under 50,000 clones, roughly 90% seen once. Specimen: CD8+ T cells from peripheral blood mononuclear cells, collected in the third trimester of pregnancy. The receptors originated from a female donor with multiple sclerosis, enrolled in a pregnancy study.

V usage is TRBV9 and J usage is TRBJ2-2, with D perhaps matching TRBD2 (5 bases). This CDR3 spans 16 amino acids. V lost 3 bases, J lost 0 bases, and 12 bases lay in between. Germline V gene lookup returns CDR1 SGDLS and CDR2 YYNGEE. CDR3 DNA sequence: TGTGCCAGCAGCGCCTTGGACTTCCCGAACACCGGGGAGCTGTTTTTT. It codes for CASSALDFPNTGELFF.

The V and J genes are TRBV7-9 and TRBJ1-2, with D possibly being TRBD1 (5 bases). Per the germline V gene, CDR1 is SEHNR and CDR2 is FQNEAQ (reference sequence). The V end was cut by 3 bases, the J end by 2 bases, with 13 bases between. CDR3 length equals 15 residues. DNA of the CDR3: TGTGCCAGCAGCTTGAGTATCGACAGAAACTATGGCTACACCTTC. This translates into CASSLSIDRNYGYTF.

CDR3 sequence reads: CASQAGLNTEAFF. The DNA of the CDR3 is TGTGCCAGTCAGGCAGGATTGAACACTGAAGCTTTCTTT. This chain links TRBV19 with TRBJ1-1, with unresolved D. The CDR3 runs 13 residues. CDR1 and CDR2 (germline): LNHDA, SQIVND (reference sequence). The V end was cut by 8 bases, the J end by 0 bases, with 10 bases between.

The rearrangement uses TRBV27 and TRBJ2-1, with D maybe TRBD1 (6 bases). Germline values: CDR1 MNHEY, CDR2 SMNVEV (reference sequence). Trimming took off 5 bases at V and 0 bases at J, with 11 bases between the two ends. The CDR3 sequence is 15 residues long. The CDR3 loop is CASSTGQSSYNEQFF. CDR3 DNA sequence: TGTGCCAGCAGTACCGGACAGAGCTCCTACAATGAGCAGTTCTTC.

J is TRBJ1-2 and V is TRBV5-6, with TRBD1 matching 7 bases. V was pared by 4 bases and J by 4 bases, with 4 bases of the junction left unmatched. The CDR3 runs 13 residues. Germline assignment: CDR1 SGHDT and CDR2 YYEEEE. The chain's CDR3 is CASSGGQSYGYTF. In DNA, the CDR3 is TGTGCCAGCAGCGGGGGACAGAGCTATGGCTACACCTTC.